The T cell receptor beta chain under discussion was sequenced for a study of blood T cell repertoires in COVID-19. The table came from immunoSEQ multiplex PCR; TCRdb's copy has only in-frame clones and leaves some out. The sample has about 140,000 clones; 84% are singletons. The sequenced sample was PBMCs or T cells enriched from blood (not recorded which). The TCR was taken from a man in his fifties in a cohort exposed to, infected with or recovered from COVID-19 (not recorded which).

The CDR3 nucleotides read TGTGCCACCAGCAGGCCCCTTCTGGGGGCGGCAGATACGCAGTATTTT. Translating it yields CATSRPLLGAADTQYF. The chain carries TRBV15 and TRBJ2-3; the D gene is possibly TRBD1 (6 bases). The V and J ends lost 3 bases and 4 bases respectively, with 17 bases between them. Germline loops: CDR1 LNHNV, CDR2 YYDKDF (reference sequence). The CDR3 spans 16 residues.